Each of the 28 T cell receptor beta chains below was sequenced from the same sample in a study of T cell responses to AZD1222 COVID-19 vaccine listed by TCRdb under 2021. In light of the paper, this sample's time point label describes: baseline before first vaccination. Library preparation employed the immunoSEQ multiplex PCR assay. Not all clones reach the TCRdb copy of this immuneACCESS table, which keeps in-frame sequences only. Checked studies attribute under half of the gap to unresolved V genes and leave the rest unexplained. The sample profile shows 150,000 to 200,000 clones; approximately 90% of them were found once. Of the sample, 1.9% is held by the ten largest clones. The material was peripheral blood, obtained on day 0 of AZD1222 vaccination. Receptors were obtained from an adult in good health.

The chain combines TRBV4-3 with TRBJ2-1; possible D gene TRBD2, 7 bases. Trimming took 4 bases from V and 4 from J, leaving 20 bases between them. The germline V gene has CDR1 LGHNA and CDR2 YSLEER. The CDR3 contains 17 residues. For the CDR3, the DNA is TGCGCCAGCAGCCTAGGACGGGGGGCGGATATATACAATGAGCAGTTCTTC. Protein product: CASSLGRGADIYNEQFF.

V gene TRBV3-1 (or the pseudogene TRBV3-2) combines with J gene TRBJ1-3, with D unclear. V lost 0 bases and J lost 8, with 17 bases in between. CDR3 length: 16 amino acids. Per the germline V gene, CDR1 is LGHDT and CDR2 is YNNKEL (reference sequence). The CDR3 loop is CASSQDRWGGRDTIYF. In DNA, the CDR3 is TGTGCCAGCAGCCAAGATCGATGGGGTGGGCGCGACACCATATATTTT.

The chain uses TRBV12-5 and TRBJ2-1; tentatively, D is TRBD2 (6 bases). Trimming cost V 1 base and J 7 bases, with 11 bases left between them. This CDR3 has 14 residues. The V gene's germline CDR1 is LGHNT and CDR2 FRNRAP. The CDR3 loop reads CASGLGTAGNEQFF. CDR3 sequence (DNA): TGTGCTAGTGGTTTGGGGACGGCGGGGAATGAGCAGTTCTTC.

The genes are TRBV19 and TRBJ2-2; D is possibly TRBD1 (6 bases). With 1 base removed from V and 5 bases from J, the gap between germline ends came to 8 bases. The CDR3 length is 14 residues. CDR1 is LNHDA and CDR2 is SQIVND in the germline V gene (reference sequence). The CDR3 region is CASSIGGPTGELFF. CDR3 DNA: TGTGCCAGTAGTATAGGGGGGCCAACCGGGGAGCTGTTTTTT.

This sequence joins TRBV30 and TRBJ1-2, with a possible D match to TRBD1 (6 bases). V was clipped by 2 bases and J by 5 bases, with 15 bases between them. CDR3 length: 14 amino acids. CDR1 and CDR2 (germline): GTSNPN, SVGIG (reference sequence). Here the CDR3 reads CAWSLLTGTYGYTF. The CDR3 DNA sequence: TGTGCCTGGAGTCTCCTGACAGGAACGTATGGCTACACCTTC.

This clone was found once. The genes are TRBV3-1 (or the pseudogene TRBV3-2) and TRBJ1-3, with 7 positions matching TRBD1. V gave up 1 base and J gave up 2 bases; unmatched junction bases: 14. CDR1 LGHDT and CDR2 YNNKEL come from the germline V gene (reference sequence). The CDR3 runs 19 residues. CDR3 nucleotides: TGTGCCAGCAGCCAAGCCCTAGGACAGGCCGCCGGAGCTGGAAACACCATATATTTT. Residues: CASSQALGQAAGAGNTIYF.

The chain has TRBV10-3 and TRBJ1-4, with 9 bases lining up with TRBD1. The length of the CDR3 is 15 residues. J lost 8 bases, V lost 4 bases, and 8 bases had no gene match. Germline V lookup: CDR1 ENHRY, CDR2 SYGVKD. In DNA form, the CDR3 reads TGTGCCATCAGTGGGCGGACAGGGGCCGGGGAAAAACTGTTTTTT. It specifies CAISGRTGAGEKLFF.

This chain uses TRBV2 with TRBJ2-7; D might be TRBD2 (5 bases). The CDR3 totals 13 residues. Trimming shortened V by 5 bases and J by 1 base, and 9 bases separated the two germline ends. From germline, CDR1 is SNHLY and CDR2 FYNNEI. The DNA for the CDR3 is TGTGCCAGCAGTCGGACTCAATCCTACGAGCAGTACTTC. Protein product: CASSRTQSYEQYF.

CDR3 protein: CASSRHEQNTEAFF. CDR3 bases: TGTGCCAGCAGTAGACACGAGCAGAACACTGAAGCTTTCTTT. J is TRBJ1-1 and V is TRBV2, with unresolved D. There are 14 residues in the CDR3. With 5 bases removed from V and 1 base from J, the gap between germline ends came to 11 bases. From germline, CDR1 is SNHLY and CDR2 FYNNEI.

In the case of this clone: Additional DNA sequences in this sample encode the identical CDR3. The rearrangement joins TRBV6-5 to TRBJ1-1, with a weak D call TRBD1 (5 bases). Germline V CDR1 and CDR2: MNHEY, SVGAGI. Trimming cost V 5 bases and J 0 bases, with 7 bases left between them. The CDR3 has 13 amino acids. The CDR3, as DNA: TGTGCCAGCAGTCCAGGGTTGAACACTGAAGCTTTCTTT. This translates into CASSPGLNTEAFF.

V usage is TRBV7-2 and J usage is TRBJ2-7; perhaps TRBD1 as D (6 bases). This CDR3 is built from 15 residues. CDR1 and CDR2 from the germline V gene are SGHTA and FQGNSA. Trimming removed 5 bases at V and 4 bases at J, with 18 bases between. The CDR3 spells CASSLQGTLFYEQYF. The CDR3 bases are TGTGCCAGCAGCCTGCAGGGGACCCTCTTTTACGAGCAGTACTTC.

The genes are TRBV9 and TRBJ2-7; TRBD1 agrees at 8 bases. Germline lookup yields CDR1 SGDLS and CDR2 YYNGEE. J gave up 0 bases and V 4 bases, and 6 bases lay outside the gene matches. This CDR3 has 15 amino acids. The CDR3 DNA sequence: TGTGCCAGCAGCTCCCGGACAGGGAGCTCCTACGAGCAGTACTTC. It specifies CASSSRTGSSYEQYF.

On this clone: The sample contains more than one DNA sequence encoding this CDR3. This rearrangement joins TRBV29-1 to TRBJ1-1; D not resolved. The V gene's germline CDR1 is SQVTM and CDR2 ANQGSEA. V lost 7 bases to trimming and J lost 0 bases, with 3 bases between them. The CDR3 contains 10 residues. For the CDR3, the DNA is TGCAGCGGCTTGAACACTGAAGCTTTCTTT. Protein product: CSGLNTEAFF. Full variable domain (rest looked up from reference TRBV29-1 and TRBJ1-1): SAVISQKPSRDICQRGTSLTIQCQVDSQVTMMFWYRQQPGQSLTLIATANQGSEATYESGFVIDKFPISRPNLTFSTLTVSNMSPEDSSIYLCSGLNTEAFFGQGTRLTVV.

This chain connects TRBV3-1 (or the pseudogene TRBV3-2) to TRBJ2-1, with D hard to call. The CDR3 consists of 14 residues. CDR1 is LGHDT and CDR2 is YNNKEL in the germline V gene (reference sequence). V lost 4 bases to trimming and J lost 8 bases, with 15 bases between them. The DNA of the CDR3 is TGTGCCAGCAGCCCACGGGTCCCGACGGATGAGCAGTTCTTC. It encodes CASSPRVPTDEQFF.

The V call is TRBV27, the J call TRBJ1-2; D may be TRBD1 (6 bases). Germline loops: CDR1 MNHEY, CDR2 SMNVEV (reference sequence). The length of the CDR3 is 12 residues. Trimming left V 7 bases short and J 2 bases short, with 8 bases between. The CDR3 loop reads CASTTGNYGYTF. CDR3 nucleotides: TGTGCCAGCACCACAGGGAACTATGGCTACACCTTC.

This clone was detected once. The chain links TRBV9 to TRBJ2-5; no definite D call. The germline V gene has CDR1 SGDLS and CDR2 YYNGEE. Between the trimmed V and J ends, which lost 3 bases and 6 bases, there was a span of 15 bases. The CDR3 has 14 amino acids. CDR3 region: CASSGGPTVKTQYF. As DNA, the CDR3 is TGTGCCAGCAGCGGAGGACCCACAGTAAAGACCCAGTACTTC.

CDR3 residues: CASSPAPDSGTQYF. The CDR3 nucleotides are TGCGCCAGCAGCCCGGCCCCCGACAGCGGGACCCAGTACTTC. V and J are TRBV5-1 and TRBJ2-5; either TRBD1 or TRBD2 may fit D (5 bases each). Trimming removed 4 bases at V and 7 bases at J, with 17 bases between. This CDR3 is 14 amino acids long. CDR1 SGHRS and CDR2 YFSETQ come from the germline V gene.

The J gene is TRBJ2-5, the V gene TRBV5-6; D call uncertain. The V gene's germline CDR1 is SGHDT and CDR2 YYEEEE. Trimming cost V 7 bases and J 0 bases, with 7 bases left between them. The CDR3 sequence is 12 residues long. The CDR3 bases are TGTGCCAGCGGTGTAAACCAAGAGACCCAGTACTTC. This sequence encodes CASGVNQETQYF.

The CDR3 region is CASSVDPPGQGLDTQYF. CDR3 bases: TGTGCCAGCAGCGTAGACCCCCCGGGACAGGGATTAGATACGCAGTATTTT. The V and J genes are TRBV9 and TRBJ2-3; 9 bases align to TRBD1. This CDR3 is built from 17 residues. J was trimmed by 5 bases and V by 0 bases; bases with no gene match: 10. The germline V gene has CDR1 SGDLS and CDR2 YYNGEE.

The chain couples TRBV7-2 to TRBJ2-5; TRBD1 agrees at 8 bases. This CDR3 contains 13 residues. Trimming cost V 6 bases and J 4 bases; bases outside gene matches: 4. The V gene's germline CDR1 is SGHTA and CDR2 FQGNSA. The CDR3 DNA reads as TGTGCCAGCAGAGGACAGGGCAGAGAGACCCAGTACTTC. This sequence encodes CASRGQGRETQYF.

This clone turned up a few times. This chain links TRBV19 with TRBJ1-5; 7 positions match TRBD1. Germline CDR1 LNHDA, CDR2 SQIVND (reference sequence). The CDR3 sequence is 15 residues long. Germline trimming cut 5 bases from V and 3 bases from J; bases unmatched to any gene: 7. Here the CDR3 DNA reads TGTGCCAGTAGTTCCAGGGACAGACCCAATCAGCCCCAGCATTTT. Residues: CASSSRDRPNQPQHF.

This clone showed up just once. The V call is TRBV9, the J call TRBJ2-2; 9 bases line up with TRBD1. CDR3 size: 15 residues. The germline V gene has CDR1 SGDLS and CDR2 YYNGEE. After removal of 3 bases from V and 4 bases from J, the junction contained 4 bases not matched to a gene. CDR3 sequence: CASSARQGGTGELFF. The CDR3, as DNA: TGTGCCAGCAGCGCGAGACAGGGGGGCACCGGGGAGCTGTTTTTT.

The rearrangement uses TRBV29-1 and TRBJ2-2; possible D gene TRBD1, 5 bases. The CDR3 covers 14 residues. Trimming left V 0 bases short and J 6 bases short, with 11 bases between. CDR1 is SQVTM, CDR2 ANQGSEA, per germline. CDR3 amino acids: CSVEEGEGAGELFF. The CDR3 DNA reads TGCAGCGTTGAAGAAGGGGAAGGGGCCGGGGAGCTGTTTTTT.

V is TRBV6-5 and J is TRBJ1-6; D gene uncertain. The length of the CDR3 is 13 residues. Germline loops: CDR1 MNHEY, CDR2 SVGAGI. Trimming took 7 bases from V and 10 from J, leaving 14 bases between them. The CDR3 spells CASTKDSISPLHF. The CDR3 DNA reads as TGTGCCAGCACCAAAGATTCGATCTCACCCCTCCACTTT.

The rearrangement joins TRBV7-2 to TRBJ1-5, with a weak D call TRBD1 (5 bases). The CDR3 is 14 amino acids. With 1 base removed from V and 7 bases from J, the gap between germline ends came to 11 bases. CDR1 SGHTA and CDR2 FQGNSA come from the germline V gene. The CDR3 DNA follows: TGTGCCAGCAGCTTAGTCAGGGCTGCCCAGCCCCAGCATTTT. As protein: CASSLVRAAQPQHF. The full variable domain, in which reference TRBV7-2 and TRBJ1-5 provide the parts outside the CDR3, is GAGVSQSPSNKVTEKGKDVELRCDPISGHTALYWYRQSLGQGLEFLIYFQGNSAPDKSGLPSDRFSAERTGGSVSTLTIQRTQQEDSAVYLCASSLVRAAQPQHFGDGTRLSIL.

The chain employs TRBV28 and TRBJ2-1, with a tentative D call TRBD2 (5 bases). Looked up from germline, CDR1 is MDHEN and CDR2 is SYDVKM. With 3 bases removed from V and 7 bases from J, the gap between germline ends came to 16 bases. CDR3 size: 15 residues. The CDR3 DNA reads TGTGCCAGCAGTTTGGAGGACCCCCGAGGGAATGAGCAGTTCTTC. Amino acids: CASSLEDPRGNEQFF.

V usage is TRBV27 and J usage is TRBJ1-2, with a possible D match to TRBD1 (6 bases). Trimming stripped 4 bases from V and 0 bases from J, with 12 bases between. CDR3 length equals 15 residues. The germline V gene has CDR1 MNHEY and CDR2 SMNVEV (reference sequence). The CDR3 protein is CASSSRTDANYGYTF. CDR3 in DNA: TGTGCCAGCAGTTCACGGACAGATGCTAACTATGGCTACACCTTC.

The V and J genes are TRBV29-1 and TRBJ1-1; D may be TRBD1 (5 bases). The CDR3 has 11 amino acids. The germline CDR1 and CDR2 sequences are SQVTM and ANQGSEA. V dropped 8 bases and J dropped 7 bases, with 14 bases sitting between them. CDR3 sequence: CSSGPGLEAFF. Here the CDR3 DNA reads TGCAGCTCAGGGCCGGGGCTTGAAGCTTTCTTT.